This T cell receptor beta chain appears in the sequencing data of a study of tissue T cells after allogeneic stem cell transplantation (dated by TCRdb to between 2021 and 2024). For context, the study as a whole: If a tissue had multiple samples, a pathologist reviewed H&E sections so that samples with histologically apparent lymphocytes got priority for sequencing. On the human side, the study was prospective and observational, with no blinding or randomization. The study profiled TCR beta repertoires across many tissues from research autopsies of patients with and without GVHD, plus mouse models of GVHD.

As encoded in the germline V gene, CDR1 is KGHSH while CDR2 is LQKENI. From its cysteine to its phenylalanine, the CDR3 spans 17 amino acids. Only CDR3 DNA remains: 51 bases, in frame from the first base. V lost 5 bases and J lost 0 bases; the stretch between them is 19 bases long. Per the publication, the time point label means: human tissue collected at research (rapid) autopsy. Three non-HCT comparator patients with other cancers, having at least five GI tract samples and no known GI disease at death, were selected retrospectively. Autopsy tissues, which were obtained after a median post-mortem interval of approximately 8.9 hours, included GI sites from esophagus to rectum, liver, skin and lymphoid organs including spleen. Autopsy specimens were bisected, with one portion flash-frozen in liquid nitrogen and the remainder formalin-fixed, and GI outer muscle layers were removed. To extract genomic DNA from frozen tissues, either the Mag-Bind Blood & Tissue DNA HDQ 96 Kit on a Chemagic 360 or the DNeasy Blood & Tissue Kit was used. Extracted DNA was further purified with the Genomic DNA Clean & Concentrator-25 kit because of concern about red blood cell contamination.

On this clone: It lacks a known antigen. The input lacks base qualities; no much larger clone sits a single base away.

Receptor amplification or capture employed the immunoSEQ multiplex PCR assay. TCRbeta CDR3 sequencing was performed at survey depth by Adaptive Biotechnologies, and CDR3 sequences, V/J genes, productive frequency and template counts were reported. TCR beta CDR3 regions were amplified from genomic DNA instead of RNA. As for how the authors treated the data: Pairwise repertoire overlap between tissues was quantified with Jensen-Shannon divergence, where 1 means complete divergence and 0 identical. Tissues were grouped by single-linkage agglomerative hierarchical clustering of pairwise JSD values, and the clustering results were shown as dendrograms. All patient samples were analyzed with GLIPH2 using simulation_depth 1000, kmer_min_depth 3 and cdr3_length_cutoff 8, and only groups containing more than two unique CDR3s were kept. A standardized tissue-overlap score was generated by extrapolating Jaccard GLIPH-group overlap across patients to a standard repertoire size of 1000 clones. Associations of diversity with clinical or experimental variables used linear mixed-effect models with tissue fixed effects and individual random effects. TCRdb holds this immuneACCESS table with in-frame rearrangements only. Some clones are missing; in checked studies, unresolved V genes explain under half, and the rest has no known cause. The DNA gave D and trimming, while V, J and clone size come from that table. Counted in this sample were about 25,000 clones; around 79% of them appeared once. The ten top clones hold 7.7% of the sample.

Study-wide findings and limitations: Within patients, how anatomically similar tissues were was a major factor shaping TCR repertoire composition, regardless of disease or transplant status. Sampling depth was acknowledged as a limitation, and the patient cohort was both small and clinically heterogeneous. Which tissue TCRs were alloreactive or antigen-specific was not determined in the study, and some of the clones might have been host cells that persisted. In both patients and mice, only a limited portion of the TCR repertoire detected in tissues was captured by blood and spleen T cells. Few T cell clones were found to be shared across patients, but shared repertoire signatures across patients were revealed in a tissue-specific fashion by motif-based clustering. Blood samples were not available from the non-GVHD comparator patients.

The sample was tissue from the ileum, taken at autopsy. This chain joins TRBV18 to TRBJ1-2, with the D gene call left open. This TCR was sampled from a female donor of 60 years or more with lung cancer. The CDR3 region has the sequence CASSTTPKGDPNYGYTF. The DNA sequence is given as TGTGCCAGCTCAACGACCCCAAAGGGAGACCCTAACTATGGCTACACCTTC.